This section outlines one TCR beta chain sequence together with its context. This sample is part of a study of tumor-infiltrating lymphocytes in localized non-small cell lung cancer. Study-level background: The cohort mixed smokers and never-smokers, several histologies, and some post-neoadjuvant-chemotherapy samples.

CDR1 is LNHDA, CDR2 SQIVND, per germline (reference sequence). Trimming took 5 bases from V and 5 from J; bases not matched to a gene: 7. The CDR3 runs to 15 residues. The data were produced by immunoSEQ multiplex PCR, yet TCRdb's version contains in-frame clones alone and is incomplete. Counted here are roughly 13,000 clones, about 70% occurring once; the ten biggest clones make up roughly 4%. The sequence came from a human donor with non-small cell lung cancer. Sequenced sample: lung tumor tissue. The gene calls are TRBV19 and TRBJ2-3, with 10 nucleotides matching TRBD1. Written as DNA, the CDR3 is TGTGCCAGTAGTCGACAGGGGGCGGAGGGAGATACGCAGTATTTT. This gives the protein CASSRQGAEGDTQYF.